This T cell receptor beta chain was recorded in a study of post-analysis software for immune sequencing data. Study conclusions and caveats: Batch-matched samples strongly co-clustered by F measure. Patients carried roughly five TRBV segments more frequently than controls did, and TRBV5-6, TRBV5-1 and TRBV20-1 were among them.

This clonotype has a handful of counts. Its antigen is not identified. The library was made from cDNA and included unique molecular identifiers. The authors obtained some 500,000 cDNA molecules from approximately 0.95 to 9.8 million T cells. MiXCR, applied by TCRdb to the PCR reads, yields one record per CDR3 protein. The sample yields under 650,000 distinct CDR3 sequences, about 40% seen once. The V gene's germline CDR1 is ENHRY and CDR2 SYGVKD. Trimming shortened V by 3 bases and J by 2 bases, and 7 bases separated the two germline ends. This CDR3 has 13 amino acids. Sequenced material: blood. The rearrangement links TRBV10-3 to TRBJ2-5; D remains ambiguous. This TCR was recovered from a girl between 5 and 17 years old with multiple sclerosis. In DNA form, the CDR3 reads TGTGCCATCAGTGACGAGGAGCAAGAGACCCAGTACTTC. It translates to CAISDEEQETQYF.